Listed below are T cell receptor beta chains from one sample, sequenced in a study of blood T cell repertoires in COVID-19. The repertoire was sequenced with immunoSEQ multiplex PCR; TCRdb's copy has only in-frame clones and lacks some. The data contain around 460,000 clones, around 90% of them singletons. The source material was peripheral blood. The receptor source for this set is a man aged 18 to 29 with COVID-19, enrolled during active disease. Each CDR3 is given with its conserved first and last residue. The D gene is left open where the match is weak. A row's size may be missing; if present it is once, few, many or a size class.

CASSYPRPSSGTGVKGQFF | TGTGCCAGCAGTTATCCCCGCCCTTCGTCCGGCACAGGGGTTAAGGGGCAGTTCTTC | TRBV6-2/TRBV6-3 | TRBD1 | - | TRBJ2-1
CASSLYPGLGYEQYF | TGTGCCAGCAGTTTATACCCAGGCTTGGGCTACGAGCAGTACTTC | TRBV27 | - | - | TRBJ2-7
CASSIGSRSSYNEQFF | TGTGCCAGCTCCATCGGCAGTAGGAGCTCCTACAATGAGCAGTTCTTC | TRBV5-4 | - | - | TRBJ2-1
CASSLSTRTGELFF | TGTGCCAGCAGCTTATCGACTAGAACCGGGGAGCTGTTTTTT | TRBV11-2 | - | once | TRBJ2-2
CASSQTGGNTGELFF | TGCGCCAGCAGCCAGACAGGGGGGAACACCGGGGAGCTGTTTTTT | TRBV4-1 | TRBD1 | - | TRBJ2-2
CASSQKTGGNYNSPLHF | TGTGCCAGCAGCCAGAAGACAGGGGGCAATTATAATTCACCCCTCCACTTT | TRBV4-2 | TRBD1 | many | TRBJ1-6
CASTGTYNSPLHF | TGTGCCAGCACGGGGACATATAATTCACCCCTCCACTTT | TRBV6-5 | - | - | TRBJ1-6
CASSPTVDSYEQYF | TGCGCCAGCAGCCCGACAGTAGATTCCTACGAGCAGTACTTC | TRBV5-1 | - | - | TRBJ2-7
CASSLVDQGGYNEQFF | TGTGCCAGCAGCTTAGTGGACCAGGGAGGTTACAATGAGCAGTTCTTC | TRBV11-2 | - | - | TRBJ2-1
CASSLGIGRNQPQHF | TGTGCCAGCAGCTTAGGCATTGGGCGAAATCAGCCCCAGCATTTT | TRBV11-2 | - | - | TRBJ1-5
CASSFSGVSYEQYF | TGTGCCAGCAGCTTCTCCGGGGTAAGCTACGAGCAGTACTTC | TRBV5-5 | - | - | TRBJ2-7
CASSPVSGGSYEQYF | TGTGCCAGTAGTCCAGTTAGCGGGGGATCCTACGAGCAGTACTTC | TRBV19 | TRBD2 | - | TRBJ2-7
CASSYQTGTGDYGYTF | TGTGCCAGCAGTTACCAAACCGGGACAGGGGACTATGGCTACACCTTC | TRBV6-5 | TRBD1 | - | TRBJ1-2
CASSPDSDSTRDTQYF | TGTGCCAGCTCACCAGATTCGGACTCGACTAGGGATACGCAGTATTTT | TRBV18 | - | once | TRBJ2-3
CASEGQGSYEQYF | TGTGCCAGCGAAGGACAGGGGTCCTACGAGCAGTACTTC | TRBV6-5 | TRBD1 | - | TRBJ2-7
CASTLQGAAGELFF | TGTGCCAGCACCCTCCAGGGGGCAGCCGGGGAGCTGTTTTTT | TRBV2 | TRBD1 | - | TRBJ2-2
CASRVNRGRSPYNEQFF | TGTGCCAGCAGGGTTAACAGGGGACGAAGTCCCTACAATGAGCAGTTCTTC | TRBV25-1 | TRBD1 | - | TRBJ2-1
CASSGLRTGELFF | TGTGCCAGCAGCGGTCTTCGGACCGGGGAGCTGTTTTTT | TRBV9 | - | - | TRBJ2-2
CASKGLGGTEAFF | TGTGCCAGTAAGGGCCTCGGAGGGACTGAAGCTTTCTTT | TRBV19 | - | - | TRBJ1-1
CATSEGGAVAGNTIYF | TGTGCCACCAGTGAAGGAGGGGCTGTGGCTGGAAACACCATATATTTT | TRBV24-1 | - | - | TRBJ1-3
CASSLAKAEQYF | TGTGCCAGCAGCTTGGCCAAAGCCGAGCAGTACTTC | TRBV5-6 | - | - | TRBJ2-7
CASSLGEGPNYEQYF | TGTGCCAGCAGCTTAGGGGAGGGGCCCAACTACGAGCAGTACTTC | TRBV11-2 | TRBD2 | - | TRBJ2-7
CASSIRDRGDEQYF | TGTGCCAGCAGCATCCGGGACAGGGGGGACGAGCAGTACTTC | TRBV13 | TRBD1 | - | TRBJ2-7
CASSAPGTGDNQPQHF | TGTGCCAGCAGCGCCCCCGGGACAGGGGACAATCAGCCCCAGCATTTT | TRBV7-9 | TRBD1 | - | TRBJ1-5
CASSLKQVISNQPQHF | TGTGCCAGCAGCTTAAAACAGGTCATCAGCAATCAGCCCCAGCATTTT | TRBV7-4 | - | - | TRBJ1-5
CASSEAGGTGEFF | TGTGCCAGCAGTGAAGCAGGGGGGACAGGGGAGTTCTTC | TRBV6-1 | TRBD1 | - | TRBJ2-1
CASSAGTSYRNEQFF | TGTGCCAGCAGCGCCGGGACTTCTTATCGGAATGAGCAGTTCTTC | TRBV6-5 | - | once | TRBJ2-1
CASSQYPRYGSGNTIYF | TGCGCCAGCAGCCAATATCCTAGGTATGGGTCTGGAAACACCATATATTTT | TRBV4-1 | - | - | TRBJ1-3
CASSLYSNTDTQYF | TGTGCCAGCAGTTTGTACAGCAACACAGATACGCAGTATTTT | TRBV27 | - | - | TRBJ2-3
CASRGVDSVPAAYGYTF | TGTGCCAGTCGGGGGGTGGACAGCGTCCCGGCAGCCTATGGCTACACCTTC | TRBV19 | - | - | TRBJ1-2
CASSARVGLNTGELFF | TGTGCCAGCAGCGCCCGGGTCGGGTTGAACACCGGGGAGCTGTTTTTT | TRBV9 | - | once | TRBJ2-2
CASSVSGRLNEQFF | TGTGCCAGCAGTGTTAGCGGGAGGCTCAATGAGCAGTTCTTC | TRBV2 | TRBD2 | once | TRBJ2-1
CASNRNSLNTEAFF | TGTGCCAGCAATAGGAACAGCCTGAACACTGAAGCTTTCTTT | TRBV2 | - | - | TRBJ1-1
CASSLSGTGAYEQYF | TGCGCCAGCAGCCTCTCCGGGACTGGGGCCTACGAGCAGTACTTC | TRBV4-1 | - | many | TRBJ2-7
CASSRQGAYNSPLHF | TGTGCCAGCAGTAGACAGGGGGCCTATAATTCACCCCTCCACTTT | TRBV28 | TRBD1 | - | TRBJ1-6
CAWSVLGGNEQFF | TGTGCCTGGAGTGTACTAGGGGGCAATGAGCAGTTCTTC | TRBV30 | - | - | TRBJ2-1
CASSFGDRPYEQYF | TGCGCCAGCAGCTTTGGGGACAGACCTTACGAGCAGTACTTC | TRBV5-1 | TRBD1 | - | TRBJ2-7
CAWSMGLAPYEQYF | TGTGCCTGGAGCATGGGACTAGCCCCCTACGAGCAGTACTTC | TRBV30 | TRBD2 | - | TRBJ2-7
CASSFRYGYTF | TGTGCCAGCAGTTTCCGGTATGGCTACACCTTC | TRBV12-3/TRBV12-4 | - | - | TRBJ1-2
CASSLGGTSYEQYF | TGTGCCAGCAGTTTGGGCGGGACTTCCTACGAGCAGTACTTC | TRBV28 | - | - | TRBJ2-7
CASSPGGETQYF | TGCGCCAGCAGCCCGGGTGGGGAGACCCAGTACTTC | TRBV5-1 | - | - | TRBJ2-5
CASSKTGNQPQHF | TGTGCCAGCAGTAAAACAGGGAATCAGCCCCAGCATTTT | TRBV5-5 | - | - | TRBJ1-5
CASGTGVNNEQFF | TGTGCCAGCGGCACAGGGGTCAACAATGAGCAGTTCTTC | TRBV27 | TRBD1 | - | TRBJ2-1
CASSLVQSSEDHNEQFF | TGTGCCAGCAGCTTAGTACAGAGTAGCGAGGACCACAATGAGCAGTTCTTC | TRBV7-9 | - | - | TRBJ2-1
CASSYSWTSGSNEQFF | TGTGCCAGCAGTTACTCCTGGACTAGCGGGAGCAATGAGCAGTTCTTC | TRBV6-5 | TRBD2 | - | TRBJ2-1
CASSFPSRGVGELFF | TGTGCCAGCAGCTTCCCCAGTCGGGGGGTCGGGGAGCTGTTTTTT | TRBV7-8 | TRBD2 | - | TRBJ2-2
CASSLGLGDSARYTF | TGCGCCAGCAGCTTGGGTCTGGGGGACAGCGCCCGCTACACCTTC | TRBV5-1 | TRBD1 | few | TRBJ1-2
CASSLGDRVPGYTF | TGTGCCAGCAGCTTGGGGGACAGGGTTCCCGGCTACACCTTC | TRBV5-4 | TRBD1 | - | TRBJ1-2
CASSPTPGQPNEQFF | TGTGCCAGCAGCCCAACCCCGGGACAGCCCAATGAGCAGTTCTTC | TRBV7-3 | TRBD1 | few | TRBJ2-1
CASSLGQLYEQYF | TGTGCCAGCAGCCTGGGACAGCTCTACGAGCAGTACTTC | TRBV7-9 | TRBD1 | - | TRBJ2-7
CASSLVSGSVSYEQYF | TGTGCCAGCAGTCTCGTTAGCGGGAGCGTCTCCTACGAGCAGTACTTC | TRBV7-8 | TRBD2 | - | TRBJ2-7
CASRPLQGGRTGANVLTF | TGCGCCAGCAGGCCGCTCCAGGGTGGACGGACTGGGGCCAACGTCCTGACTTTC | TRBV5-1 | - | - | TRBJ2-6
CASSSNTGELFF | TGTGCCAGCAGCTCGAACACCGGGGAGCTGTTTTTT | TRBV12-3/TRBV12-4 | - | - | TRBJ2-2
CASSMGVQPYEQYF | TGTGCCAGTAGTATGGGTGTACAGCCCTACGAGCAGTACTTC | TRBV19 | - | - | TRBJ2-7
CASIPTSRETQYF | TGTGCCAGCATCCCGACTAGTCGCGAGACCCAGTACTTC | TRBV7-9 | - | - | TRBJ2-5
CASRLPDNEQFF | TGTGCCAGCAGGCTCCCAGACAATGAGCAGTTCTTC | TRBV7-6 | - | - | TRBJ2-1
CASTSPAADRLNSPLHF | TGTGCCAGCACTAGCCCCGCAGCGGACAGGCTGAATTCACCCCTCCACTTT | TRBV27 | TRBD1 | once | TRBJ1-6